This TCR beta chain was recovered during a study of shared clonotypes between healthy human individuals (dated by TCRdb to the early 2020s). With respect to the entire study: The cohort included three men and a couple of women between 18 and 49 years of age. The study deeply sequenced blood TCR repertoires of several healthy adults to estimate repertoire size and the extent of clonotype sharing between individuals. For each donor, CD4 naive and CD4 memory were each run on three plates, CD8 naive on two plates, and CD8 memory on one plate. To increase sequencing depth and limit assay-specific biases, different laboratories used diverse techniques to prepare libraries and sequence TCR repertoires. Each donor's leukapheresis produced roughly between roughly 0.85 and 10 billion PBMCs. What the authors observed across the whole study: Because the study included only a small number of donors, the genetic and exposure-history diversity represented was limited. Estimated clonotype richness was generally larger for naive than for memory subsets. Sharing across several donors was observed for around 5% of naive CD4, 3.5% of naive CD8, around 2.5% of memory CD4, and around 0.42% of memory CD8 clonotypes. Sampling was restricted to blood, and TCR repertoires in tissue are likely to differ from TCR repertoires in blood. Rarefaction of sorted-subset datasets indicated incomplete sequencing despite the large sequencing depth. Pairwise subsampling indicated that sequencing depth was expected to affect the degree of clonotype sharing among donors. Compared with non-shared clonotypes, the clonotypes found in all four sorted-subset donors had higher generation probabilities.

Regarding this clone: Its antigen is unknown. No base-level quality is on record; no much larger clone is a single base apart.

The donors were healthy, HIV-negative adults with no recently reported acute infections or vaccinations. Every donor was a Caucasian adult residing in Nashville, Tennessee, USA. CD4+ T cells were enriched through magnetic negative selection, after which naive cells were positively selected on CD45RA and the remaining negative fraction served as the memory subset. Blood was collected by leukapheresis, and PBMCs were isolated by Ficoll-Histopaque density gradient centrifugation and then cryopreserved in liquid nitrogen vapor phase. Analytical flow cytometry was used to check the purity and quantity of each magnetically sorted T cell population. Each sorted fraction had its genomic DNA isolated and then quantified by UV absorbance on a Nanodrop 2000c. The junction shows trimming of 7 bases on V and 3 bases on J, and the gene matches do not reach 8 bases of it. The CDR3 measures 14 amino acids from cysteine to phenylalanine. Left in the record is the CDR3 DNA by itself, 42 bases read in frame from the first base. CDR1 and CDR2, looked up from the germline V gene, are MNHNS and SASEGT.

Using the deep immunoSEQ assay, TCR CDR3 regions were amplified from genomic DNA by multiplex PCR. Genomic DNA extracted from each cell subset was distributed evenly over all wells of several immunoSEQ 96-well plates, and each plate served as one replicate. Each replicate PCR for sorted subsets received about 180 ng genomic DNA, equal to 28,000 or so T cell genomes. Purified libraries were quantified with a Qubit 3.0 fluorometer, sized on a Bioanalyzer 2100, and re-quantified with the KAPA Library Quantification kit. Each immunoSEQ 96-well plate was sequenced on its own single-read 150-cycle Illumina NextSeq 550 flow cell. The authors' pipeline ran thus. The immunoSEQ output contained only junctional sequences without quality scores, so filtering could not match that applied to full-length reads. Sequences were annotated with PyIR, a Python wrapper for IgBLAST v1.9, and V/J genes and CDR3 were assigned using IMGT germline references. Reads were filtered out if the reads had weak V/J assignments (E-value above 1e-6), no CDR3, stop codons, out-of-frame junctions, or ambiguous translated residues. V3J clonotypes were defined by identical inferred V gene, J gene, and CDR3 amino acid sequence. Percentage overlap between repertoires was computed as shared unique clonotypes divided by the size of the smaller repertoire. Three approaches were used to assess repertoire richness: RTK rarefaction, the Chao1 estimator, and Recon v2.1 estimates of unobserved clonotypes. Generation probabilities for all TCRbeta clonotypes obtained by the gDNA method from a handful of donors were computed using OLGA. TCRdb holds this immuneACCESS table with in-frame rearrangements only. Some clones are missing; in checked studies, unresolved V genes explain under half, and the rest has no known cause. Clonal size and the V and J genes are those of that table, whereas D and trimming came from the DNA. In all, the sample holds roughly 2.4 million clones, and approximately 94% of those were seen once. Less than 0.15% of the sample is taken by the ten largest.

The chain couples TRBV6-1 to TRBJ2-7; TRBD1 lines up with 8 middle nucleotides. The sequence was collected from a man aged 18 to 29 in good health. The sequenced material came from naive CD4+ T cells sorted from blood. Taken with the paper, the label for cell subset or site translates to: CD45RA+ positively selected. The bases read TGTGCCAGCAACCCGACAGGGGTCCTCTACGAGCAGTACTTC. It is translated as CASNPTGVLYEQYF.